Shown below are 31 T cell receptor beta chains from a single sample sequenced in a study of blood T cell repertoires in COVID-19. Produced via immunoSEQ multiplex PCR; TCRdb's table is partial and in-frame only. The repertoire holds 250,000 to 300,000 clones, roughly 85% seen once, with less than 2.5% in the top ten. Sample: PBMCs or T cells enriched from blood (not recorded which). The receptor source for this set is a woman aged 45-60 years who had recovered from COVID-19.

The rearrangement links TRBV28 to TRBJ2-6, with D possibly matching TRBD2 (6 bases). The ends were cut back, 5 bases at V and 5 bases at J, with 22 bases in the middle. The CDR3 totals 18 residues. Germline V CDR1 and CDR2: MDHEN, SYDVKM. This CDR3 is CASSLPGLRASRANVLTF. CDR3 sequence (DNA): TGTGCCAGCAGTCTTCCGGGACTCCGAGCTAGTAGGGCCAACGTCCTGACTTTC.

CDR3 amino acids: CASSLLAGQNTGELFF. Written as DNA, the CDR3 is TGCGCCAGCAGCCTCCTAGCGGGTCAGAACACCGGGGAGCTGTTTTTT. V usage is TRBV4-1 and J usage is TRBJ2-2, with 8 bases fitting TRBD2. V lost 4 bases to trimming and J lost 1 base; unmatched junction nucleotides: 5. The CDR3 totals 16 residues. CDR1 is MGHRA and CDR2 is YSYEKL in the germline V gene.

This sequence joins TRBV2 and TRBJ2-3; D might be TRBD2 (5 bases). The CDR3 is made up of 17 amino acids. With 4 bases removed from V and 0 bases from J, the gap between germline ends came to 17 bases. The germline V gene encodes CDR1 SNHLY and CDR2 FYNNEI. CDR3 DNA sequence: TGTGCCAGCAGTGGGGAGCCTGACGGGCCTAGCACAGATACGCAGTATTTT. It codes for CASSGEPDGPSTDTQYF.

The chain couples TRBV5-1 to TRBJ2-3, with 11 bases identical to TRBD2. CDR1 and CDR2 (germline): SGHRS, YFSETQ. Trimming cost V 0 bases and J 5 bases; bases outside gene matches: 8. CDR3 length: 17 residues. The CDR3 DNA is TGCGCCAGCAGCTTGGCCTGGCTAGCGGGAGGTCAAGATACGCAGTATTTT. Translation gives CASSLAWLAGGQDTQYF.

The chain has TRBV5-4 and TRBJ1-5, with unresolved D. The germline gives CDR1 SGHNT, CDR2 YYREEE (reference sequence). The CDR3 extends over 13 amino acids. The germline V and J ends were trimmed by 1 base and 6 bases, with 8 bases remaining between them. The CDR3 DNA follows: TGTGCCAGCAGCTTGAATACGGGTCAGCCCCAGCATTTT. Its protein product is CASSLNTGQPQHF.

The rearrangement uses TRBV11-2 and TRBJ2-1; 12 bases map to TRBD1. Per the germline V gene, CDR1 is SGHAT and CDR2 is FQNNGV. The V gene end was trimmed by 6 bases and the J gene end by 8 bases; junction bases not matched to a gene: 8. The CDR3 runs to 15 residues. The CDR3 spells CASSPGDRGHHEQFF. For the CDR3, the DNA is TGTGCCAGCAGTCCGGGGGACAGGGGGCACCATGAGCAGTTCTTC.

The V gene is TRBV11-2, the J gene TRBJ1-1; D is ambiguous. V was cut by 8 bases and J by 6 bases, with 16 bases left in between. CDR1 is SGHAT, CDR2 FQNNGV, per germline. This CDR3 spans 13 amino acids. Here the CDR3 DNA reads TGTGCCAGCCGCTACCGGGGTGTCCCTGAAGCTTTCTTT. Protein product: CASRYRGVPEAFF.

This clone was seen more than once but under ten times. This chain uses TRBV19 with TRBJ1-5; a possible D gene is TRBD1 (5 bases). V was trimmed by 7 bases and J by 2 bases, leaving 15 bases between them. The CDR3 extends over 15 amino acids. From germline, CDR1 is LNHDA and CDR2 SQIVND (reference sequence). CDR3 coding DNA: TGTGCCAGTAACTTAGAAGGGGCCGGCAATCAGCCCCAGCATTTT. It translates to CASNLEGAGNQPQHF.

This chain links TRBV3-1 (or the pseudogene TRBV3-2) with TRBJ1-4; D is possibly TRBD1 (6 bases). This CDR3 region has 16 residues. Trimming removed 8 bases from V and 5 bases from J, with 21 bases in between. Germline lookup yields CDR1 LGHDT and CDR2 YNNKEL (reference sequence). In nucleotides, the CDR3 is TGTGCCAGCTCACGAGGGGACACTTCAAACAATGAAAAACTGTTTTTT. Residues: CASSRGDTSNNEKLFF.

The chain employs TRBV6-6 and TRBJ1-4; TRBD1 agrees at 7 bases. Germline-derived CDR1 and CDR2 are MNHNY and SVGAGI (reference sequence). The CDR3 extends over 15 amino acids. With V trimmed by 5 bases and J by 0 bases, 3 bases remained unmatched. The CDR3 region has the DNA TGTGCCAGCAGTGACGGACAGGCAACTAATGAAAAACTGTTTTTT. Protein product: CASSDGQATNEKLFF.

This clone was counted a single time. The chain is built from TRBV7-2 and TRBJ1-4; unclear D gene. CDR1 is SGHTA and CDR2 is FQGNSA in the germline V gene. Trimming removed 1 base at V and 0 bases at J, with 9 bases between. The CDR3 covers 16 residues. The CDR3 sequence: CASSLGRGATNEKLFF. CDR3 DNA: TGTGCCAGCAGCTTAGGCCGAGGTGCAACTAATGAAAAACTGTTTTTT.

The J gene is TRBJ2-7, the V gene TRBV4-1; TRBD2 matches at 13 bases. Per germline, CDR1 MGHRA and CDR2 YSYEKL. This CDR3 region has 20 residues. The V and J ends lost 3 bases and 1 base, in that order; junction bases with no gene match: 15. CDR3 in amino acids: CASSHYYPGTSGTRSYEQYF. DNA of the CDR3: TGCGCCAGCAGCCATTACTATCCCGGGACTAGCGGGACTAGGTCCTACGAGCAGTACTTC.

The CDR3 DNA follows: TGTGCCAGCAGCTTAGTACCCGGGACTAGCGGGAGTCATGAGCAGTTCTTC. Its protein is CASSLVPGTSGSHEQFF. The chain carries TRBV7-3 and TRBJ2-1; TRBD2 matches at 14 bases. Losses at the gene ends were 2 bases for V and 8 bases for J; bases not matched to a gene: 8. CDR3 length: 17 amino acids. In germline, CDR1 is SGHTA, CDR2 FQGTGA.

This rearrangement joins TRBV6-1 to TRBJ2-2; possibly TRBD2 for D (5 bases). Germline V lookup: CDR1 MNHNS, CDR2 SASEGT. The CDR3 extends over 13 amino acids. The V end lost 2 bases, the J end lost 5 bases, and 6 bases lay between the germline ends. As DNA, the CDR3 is TGTGCCAGCAGTGAAACTAGGACCGGGGAGCTGTTTTTT. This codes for CASSETRTGELFF.

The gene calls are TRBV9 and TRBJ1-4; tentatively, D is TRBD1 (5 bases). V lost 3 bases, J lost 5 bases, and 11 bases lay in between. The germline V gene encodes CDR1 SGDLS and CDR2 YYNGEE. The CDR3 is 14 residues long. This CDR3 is CASSGGRENEKLFF. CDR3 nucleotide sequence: TGTGCCAGCAGCGGGGGACGGGAGAATGAAAAACTGTTTTTT.

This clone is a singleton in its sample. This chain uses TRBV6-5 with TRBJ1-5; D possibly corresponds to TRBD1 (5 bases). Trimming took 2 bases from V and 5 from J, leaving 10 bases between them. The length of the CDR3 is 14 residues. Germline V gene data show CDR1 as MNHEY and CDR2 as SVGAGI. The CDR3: CASSYGGADQPQHF. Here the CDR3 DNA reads TGTGCCAGCAGTTACGGTGGGGCGGATCAGCCCCAGCATTTT.

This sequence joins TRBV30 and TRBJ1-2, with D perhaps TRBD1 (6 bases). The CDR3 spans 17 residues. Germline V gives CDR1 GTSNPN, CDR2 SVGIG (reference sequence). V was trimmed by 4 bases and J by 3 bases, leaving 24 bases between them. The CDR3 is CAWTPSKGGPPYYGYTF. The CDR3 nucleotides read TGTGCCTGGACCCCTTCTAAAGGGGGTCCCCCCTACTATGGCTACACCTTC.

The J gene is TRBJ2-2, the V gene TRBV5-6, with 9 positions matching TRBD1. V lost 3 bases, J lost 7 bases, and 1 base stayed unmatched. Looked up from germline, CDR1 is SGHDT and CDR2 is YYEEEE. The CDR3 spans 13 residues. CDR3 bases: TGTGCCAGCAGCTGGGACAGGGTCGGGGAGCTGTTTTTT. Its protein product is CASSWDRVGELFF. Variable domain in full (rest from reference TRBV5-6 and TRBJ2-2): DAGVTQSPTHLIKTRGQQVTLRCSPKSGHDTVSWYQQALGQGPQFIFQYYEEEERQRGNFPDRFSGHQFPNYSSELNVNALLLGDSALYLCASSWDRVGELFFGEGSRLTVL.

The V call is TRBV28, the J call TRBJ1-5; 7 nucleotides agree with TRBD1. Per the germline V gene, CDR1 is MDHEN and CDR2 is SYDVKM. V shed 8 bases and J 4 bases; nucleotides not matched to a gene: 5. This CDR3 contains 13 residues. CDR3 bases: TGTGCCAGCGCGGGACAGTTAAATCAGCCCCAGCATTTT. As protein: CASAGQLNQPQHF. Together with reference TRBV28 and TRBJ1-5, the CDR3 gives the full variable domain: DVKVTQSSRYLVKRTGEKVFLECVQDMDHENMFWYRQDPGLGLRLIYFSYDVKMKEKGDIPEGYSVSREKKERFSLILESASTNQTSMYLCASAGQLNQPQHFGDGTRLSIL.

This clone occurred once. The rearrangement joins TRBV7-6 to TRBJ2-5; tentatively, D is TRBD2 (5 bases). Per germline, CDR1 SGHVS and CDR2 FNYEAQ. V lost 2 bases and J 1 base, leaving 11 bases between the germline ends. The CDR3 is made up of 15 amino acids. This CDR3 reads CASSLSGRLQETQYF. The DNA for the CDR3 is TGTGCCAGCAGCTTATCGGGGAGACTCCAAGAGACCCAGTACTTC.

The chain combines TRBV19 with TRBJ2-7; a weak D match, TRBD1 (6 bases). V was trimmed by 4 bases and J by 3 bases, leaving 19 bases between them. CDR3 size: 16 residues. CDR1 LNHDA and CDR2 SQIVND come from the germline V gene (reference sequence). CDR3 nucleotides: TGTGCCAGTAGTACGGTTCGGGCAGGGGTCGGCTACGAGCAGTACTTC. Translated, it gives CASSTVRAGVGYEQYF.

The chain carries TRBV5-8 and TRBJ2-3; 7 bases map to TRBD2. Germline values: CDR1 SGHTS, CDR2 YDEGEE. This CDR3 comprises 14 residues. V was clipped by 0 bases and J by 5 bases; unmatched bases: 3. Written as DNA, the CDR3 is TGTGCCAGCAGCTTGGAGGCGGGAGAAGATACGCAGTATTTT. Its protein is CASSLEAGEDTQYF.

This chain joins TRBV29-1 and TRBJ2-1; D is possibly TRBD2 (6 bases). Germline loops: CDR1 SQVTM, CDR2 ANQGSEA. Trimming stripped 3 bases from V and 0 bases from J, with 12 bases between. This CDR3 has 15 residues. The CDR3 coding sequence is TGCAGCGTTGAGCGGGACCGGAGCTCCTACAATGAGCAGTTCTTC. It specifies CSVERDRSSYNEQFF.

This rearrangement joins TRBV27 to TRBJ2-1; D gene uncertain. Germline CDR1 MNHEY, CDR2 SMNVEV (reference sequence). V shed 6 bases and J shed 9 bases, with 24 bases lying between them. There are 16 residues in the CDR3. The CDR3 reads CASSSGQQFIRLEQFF. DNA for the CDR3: TGTGCCAGCAGCTCCGGCCAGCAGTTTATTAGACTTGAGCAGTTCTTC.

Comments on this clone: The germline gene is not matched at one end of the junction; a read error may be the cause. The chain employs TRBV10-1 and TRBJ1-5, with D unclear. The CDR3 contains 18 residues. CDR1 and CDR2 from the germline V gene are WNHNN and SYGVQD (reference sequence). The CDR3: CASSELEGCASYNRPQHF. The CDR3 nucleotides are TGCGCCAGCAGTGAGTTAGAGGGTTGCGCGAGCTATAATCGGCCCCAGCATTTT.

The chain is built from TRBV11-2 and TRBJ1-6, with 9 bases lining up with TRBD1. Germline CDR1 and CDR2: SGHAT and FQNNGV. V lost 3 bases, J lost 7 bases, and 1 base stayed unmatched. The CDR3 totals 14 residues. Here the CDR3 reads CASSLGTGNSPLHF. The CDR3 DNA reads TGTGCCAGCAGCTTGGGGACAGGGAATTCACCCCTCCACTTT.

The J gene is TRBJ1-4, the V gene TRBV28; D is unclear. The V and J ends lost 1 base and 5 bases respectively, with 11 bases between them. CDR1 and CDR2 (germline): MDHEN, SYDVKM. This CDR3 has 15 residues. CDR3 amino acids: CASSLYGPGNEKLFF. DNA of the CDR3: TGTGCCAGCAGTTTATACGGACCGGGGAATGAAAAACTGTTTTTT.

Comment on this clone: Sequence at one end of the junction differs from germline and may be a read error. CDR3 sequence (DNA): TGTGCCAGCAGTATGGAGGGTGAGGATGGGAGGCTTTTT. Its protein product is CASSMEGEDGRLF. V is TRBV2 and J is TRBJ1-4; D is unresolved. The CDR3 is 13 amino acids. The germline CDR1 and CDR2 sequences are SNHLY and FYNNEI.

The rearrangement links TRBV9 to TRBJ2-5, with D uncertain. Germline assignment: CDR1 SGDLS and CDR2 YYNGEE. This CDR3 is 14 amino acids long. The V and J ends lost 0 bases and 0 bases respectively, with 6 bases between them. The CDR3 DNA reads TGTGCCAGCAGCGTAGCGTCGTACCAAGAGACCCAGTACTTC. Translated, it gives CASSVASYQETQYF.

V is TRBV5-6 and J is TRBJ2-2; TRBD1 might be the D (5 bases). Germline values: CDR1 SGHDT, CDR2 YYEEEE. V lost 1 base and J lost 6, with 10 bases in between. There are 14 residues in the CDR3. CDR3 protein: CASSLIGVSGELFF. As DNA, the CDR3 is TGTGCCAGCAGCTTGATAGGGGTGTCCGGGGAGCTGTTTTTT.

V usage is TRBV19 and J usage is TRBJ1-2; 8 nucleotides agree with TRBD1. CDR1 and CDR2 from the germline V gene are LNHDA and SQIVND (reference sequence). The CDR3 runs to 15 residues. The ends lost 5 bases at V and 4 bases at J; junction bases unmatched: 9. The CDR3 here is CASSGARGQVYGYTF. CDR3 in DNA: TGTGCCAGTAGTGGAGCCAGGGGACAGGTCTATGGCTACACCTTC.